Included here is one T cell receptor beta chain sequence, with context. Its target antigen remains unknown. It has no much larger one-base neighbor in the sample; base qualities were not kept. The germline ends are 9 bases apart after V is trimmed by 0 bases and J by 5 bases. From the cysteine up to the phenylalanine, the CDR3 has a length of 13 residues. The only DNA kept is the CDR3, 39 bases in frame from the first base. From a lookup of the germline V gene (reference sequence), CDR1 and CDR2 are SGHNT and YYREEE. This sample was included in a study of blood T cell repertoires in COVID-19 (TCRdb year 2020). Background for the entire study: The collaborator samples originated in the United States, Italy and Spain and spanned the acute and convalescent phases of COVID-19. The material from the prospective study consisted of cDNA or gDNA derived from T cells, B-cell-depleted T cells, or PBMCs. Subjects who had been exposed to COVID-19, were actively infected with it, or had recovered from it provided the deeply sampled blood TCRbeta repertoires that made up the dataset. The repertoires were made available in a free public database intended to serve as a resource for research on the immune response to SARS-CoV-2. Samples were obtained from the ongoing ImmuneRACE study (first 160 participants) and from some 1,300 subjects provided by 6 global collaborators. The sample metadata nearly always contained a de-identified subject ID, COVID-19 status, age in years and sex. Where available, HLA class I and class II types were taken from metadata supplied by the sample provider and were not determined by assay-based typing.

TCRbeta CDR3 regions were amplified from genomic DNA using the immunoSEQ Assay, a bias-controlled multiplex PCR. On the authors' methods: The number of nucleated cells in each sample was estimated by amplification of reference gene primers within the assay. To quantify the absolute abundance of each unique TCRbeta CDR3 rearrangement, sequence reads were collapsed and filtered. For each sample, productive Simpson clonality was calculated as the square root of Simpson's diversity index across productive rearrangements. Not all clones reach the TCRdb copy of this immuneACCESS table, which keeps in-frame sequences only. Checked studies attribute under half of the gap to unresolved V genes and leave the rest unexplained. The V and J calls and the clone size are those of that table, but D and trimming were determined from the DNA. The sample profile shows 40,000 to 55,000 clones; less than 85% of them were found once. About 4.4% of the sample rests with the top ten.

Whole blood was collected in K2EDTA tubes by collaborating institutions according to the institutions' own protocols. Collaborator samples were shipped for TCRbeta analysis as frozen whole blood, isolated PBMCs, or DNA extracted from either sample type. Beyond this particular receptor, the publication reports: The quantity of clinical and demographic metadata differed by source and by participant and was supplied without curation.

The sequencing sample was made of peripheral blood. The V and J genes are TRBV5-4 and TRBJ2-7; the D gene identity is not certain. The source of this sequence is a man aged 50 or older with active COVID-19. The nucleotide sequence is given as TGTGCCAGCAGCTTGGCTCTTTCCCACGAGCAGTACTTC. This gives the protein CASSLALSHEQYF.